The text below deals with one T cell receptor (beta chain). No antigen is known for it. The input lacks base qualities; no much larger clone sits a single base away. The source of the sample is a study of T cell repertoires in cytomegalovirus infection (dated by TCRdb to between 2017 and 2020). Study-wide context: Donor HLA type was relevant to the analysis, as public TCR beta signatures indicated carriage of CMV infection together with the matching HLA type.

What the work shows at the level of the full study, not this receptor alone: The ex vivo response was dominated by HLA-C-restricted CMV-specific TCR beta clonotypes, which also provided the single most frequent clonotype in two of eight donors. Cumulative frequency of public TCR beta family members discriminated carriers of CMV infection plus the relevant HLA type in this cohort and an independent roughly 320-donor cohort.

Sequencing relied on an Illumina HiSeq 1500. TCRdb cleaned the public reads at Q25 with fastp, built clones with MiXCR and kept in-frame beta chains. One record per CDR3 amino acid sequence lists the most common genes and DNA. The sample data list around 550,000 distinct CDR3 sequences, and 26% of these were observed just once. Clones ranked in the top ten supply over 10% of the sample. Looking up the germline V gene (reference sequence) yields CDR1 MNHEY and CDR2 SMNVEV. The CDR3 runs 13 amino acids, cysteine and phenylalanine included. Only the CDR3 DNA stays, 39 bases, in frame from base 1. V is pared back by 4 bases and J by 1 base, with 4 bases lying between the germline termini.

The sequence came from a human donor in good health (CMV status not recorded). Some clones in this sample may be carry-over from other donors' samples. The sequenced sample consisted of PBMCs. The rearranged segments are TRBV27 and TRBJ2-2; the D gene assignment is ambiguous. The CDR3 region has the sequence CASSWQNTGELFF. The DNA reads TGTGCCAGCAGTTGGCAGAACACCGGGGAGCTGTTTTTT.